This T cell receptor beta chain was obtained from a study of radiotherapy plus CTLA-4 blockade in lung cancer. Study-level background: Objective responses occurred in 18% of patients; over 25% had disease control.

Sequenced by immunoSEQ multiplex PCR; TCRdb stores in-frame clones only, minus some. There are tens of thousands of clones in the sample; approximately 71% occur only once, and about 2.6% lies in the top ten. This TCR came from a human donor with non-small cell lung cancer whose response to radiotherapy plus ipilimumab could not be evaluated. Sequenced here: peripheral blood, sampled from a patient treated with radiotherapy plus ipilimumab.

DNA of the CDR3: TGTGCCAGCAGCTCTTCCGGGACAGGGAGCGAGCAGTTCTTC. This encodes CASSSSGTGSEQFF. The V gene is TRBV7-2, the J gene TRBJ2-1, with TRBD1 matching 9 bases. Germline values: CDR1 SGHTA, CDR2 FQGNSA. The CDR3 consists of 14 residues. Trimming at V came to 4 bases and at J to 10 bases, leaving 8 bases not matched to a gene.